The T cell receptor (beta chain) under discussion was sequenced for a study of blood T cell repertoires in COVID-19 (TCRdb year 2020). Regarding the study in general: Samples covering the acute and convalescent phases of COVID-19 were provided by collaborators in the United States, Italy and Spain. The prospective study material was composed of cDNA or gDNA derived from T cells, B-cell-depleted T cells, or PBMCs. Subjects who had been exposed to COVID-19, were actively infected with it, or had recovered from it provided the deeply sampled blood TCRbeta repertoires that made up the dataset. A freely available public database, intended as a resource for researchers studying the immune response to SARS-CoV-2, is where the repertoires were released. Samples came from the ongoing ImmuneRACE study (first 160 participants) plus 1,254 subjects from 6 global collaborators. A de-identified subject ID, COVID-19 status, age in years and sex were almost always included in the sample metadata. Where available, HLA class I and class II types were obtained from metadata supplied by the sample provider rather than from assay-based typing.

The immunoSEQ Assay, a bias-controlled multiplex PCR, was used to amplify TCRbeta CDR3 regions from genomic DNA. In the original analysis: The number of nucleated cells in each sample was estimated from the amplification of reference gene primers within the assay. To quantify the absolute abundance of each unique TCRbeta CDR3 rearrangement, sequence reads were collapsed and filtered. Productive Simpson clonality was computed per sample as the square root of Simpson's diversity index over productive rearrangements. TCRdb obtained this table from immuneACCESS and retained in-frame rearrangements with V and J assigned. These tables miss some clones; where compared with another copy, unresolved V genes account for less than half of the shortfall, and the remainder is unexplained. V and J calls and clone size come straight from that table; D and trimming were deduced from the DNA. In this sample the table shows 300,000 to 350,000 clones, around 83% of which occur a single time. Clones ranked in the top ten supply around 3% of the sample.

On the study overall, not on this receptor specifically: The quantity of clinical and demographic metadata differed by source and by participant and was supplied without curation.

Via the germline V gene (reference sequence), CDR1 is WNHNN and CDR2 SYGVQD. V drops 6 bases and J drops 11 bases, leaving 11 bases in between. From its cysteine to its phenylalanine, the CDR3 spans 12 amino acids. Of the read, only the CDR3 DNA is kept; its 36 bases are in frame from base 1. This clone was recorded at least ten times. The clone's antigen remains unknown. Base quality data are lacking; no much larger clone is found one base away. Collaborating institutions collected whole blood in K2EDTA tubes following their own protocols. For TCRbeta analysis, collaborators shipped samples as frozen whole blood, isolated PBMCs, or DNA extracted from either of those sample types.

The sample was peripheral blood. The sequence was collected from a man aged 30 to 39 with active or convalescent COVID-19. Here the chain combines TRBV10-1 and TRBJ2-6, and the D gene may be TRBD2, 5 bases matching. The CDR3 protein is CASRGNSDVLTF. The bases are TGCGCCAGCAGAGGGAATAGCGACGTCCTGACTTTC.